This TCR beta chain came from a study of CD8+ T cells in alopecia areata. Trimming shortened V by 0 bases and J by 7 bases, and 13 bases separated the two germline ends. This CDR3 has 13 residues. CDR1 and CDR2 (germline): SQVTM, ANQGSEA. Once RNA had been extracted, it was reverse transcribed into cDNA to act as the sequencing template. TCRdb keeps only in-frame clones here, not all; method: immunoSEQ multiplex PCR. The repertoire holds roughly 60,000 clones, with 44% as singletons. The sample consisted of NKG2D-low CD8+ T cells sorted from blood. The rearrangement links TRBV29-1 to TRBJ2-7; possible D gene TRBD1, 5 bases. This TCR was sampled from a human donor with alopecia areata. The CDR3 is CSVEDPGSWEQYF. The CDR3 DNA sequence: TGCAGCGTTGAAGATCCAGGGTCCTGGGAGCAGTACTTC.